Reported below is one T cell receptor (beta chain). Specified time point: pre-treatment baseline. The data were taken from a study of blood T cell dynamics during melanoma immunotherapy. Germline values: CDR1 MGHDK, CDR2 SYGVNS. V lost 5 bases and J lost 4, with 12 bases in between. The CDR3 spans 13 residues. Using immunoSEQ multiplex PCR, the repertoire was profiled, and TCRdb retains in-frame clones only, with some absent. The sample lists tens of thousands of clones, about nine tenths seen once, with roughly 1.1% in the top ten. The material was blood, obtained from a patient treated with checkpoint blockade. The chain uses TRBV25-1 and TRBJ2-7, with D possibly being TRBD1 (5 bases). The sequence derives from a human donor with melanoma. CDR3 region: CASSIQGDYEQYF. CDR3 sequence (DNA): TGTGCCAGCAGTATTCAAGGGGATTACGAGCAGTACTTC.